Listed below are T cell receptor beta chains from one sample, sequenced in a study of cytomegalovirus exposure and HLA in healthy donors. Using immunoSEQ multiplex PCR, the repertoire was profiled, and TCRdb retains in-frame clones only, with some absent. The data show 120,000 or so clones, roughly 84% seen once. Sequencing was done on a sample of PBMCs. The receptors stem from a woman aged 30 to 39 in good health and CMV-seronegative. CDR3s include the opening cysteine and the closing phenylalanine or tryptophan. Fields, in order: CDR3 DNA, CDR3 protein, clone size, V gene, D gene, J gene. A D gene is named only where the DNA matches it firmly. For some rows the clone size is stated as once, few or many, or as a class when expanded; others skip it.

DNA: TGTGCCAGCAGCTTAGGTGCGTCTAGCGGTTACCAAGAGACCCAGTACTTC
CDR3: CASSLGASSGYQETQYF
size: NA
V: TRBV7-6
D: TRBD2
J: TRBJ2-5

DNA: TGTGCCAGCAGCCCCACTAGCGGGGGTGCCTACCAAGAGACCCAGTACTTC
CDR3: CASSPTSGGAYQETQYF
size: NA
V: TRBV11-2
D: TRBD2
J: TRBJ2-5

DNA: TGTGCCACCAGCAGAGATCGGGGAGGGGCCTACGAGCAGTACTTC
CDR3: CATSRDRGGAYEQYF
size: NA
V: TRBV15
D: TRBD2
J: TRBJ2-7

DNA: TGTGCCAGCAGCTTATTGAGGACAGGGGGCCGGAGCACAGATACGCAGTATTTT
CDR3: CASSLLRTGGRSTDTQYF
size: NA
V: TRBV7-2
D: TRBD1
J: TRBJ2-3

DNA: TGTGCCAGCAGCTTAGAACTAGCGGGGGGCCGGGATACGCAGTATTTT
CDR3: CASSLELAGGRDTQYF
size: once
V: TRBV7-8
D: TRBD2
J: TRBJ2-3

DNA: TGCGCCAGCAGTCATCCCGTGAGCAGGGAGGAATACAATGAGCAGTTCTTC
CDR3: CASSHPVSREEYNEQFF
size: NA
V: TRBV23-1
D: NA
J: TRBJ2-1

DNA: TGTGCCAGCAGTCCCCGACCCTTGACAGTACCCTACGAGCAGTACTTC
CDR3: CASSPRPLTVPYEQYF
size: NA
V: TRBV27
D: NA
J: TRBJ2-7

DNA: TGTGCCAGCAGCCCGTTGGGACAGGGGAGAGATACGCAGTATTTT
CDR3: CASSPLGQGRDTQYF
size: NA
V: TRBV28
D: TRBD1
J: TRBJ2-3

DNA: TGCGCCAGCAGCTTGTTACTAGCGGGGAAAGAGACCCAGTACTTC
CDR3: CASSLLLAGKETQYF
size: NA
V: TRBV5-1
D: TRBD2
J: TRBJ2-5

DNA: TGCAGCGCCGAGGCCAGGGACTCCTACGAGCAGTACTTC
CDR3: CSAEARDSYEQYF
size: NA
V: TRBV29-1
D: NA
J: TRBJ2-7

DNA: TGCGCCAGCAGTGAGTCCGCGGGACTAGCGGTGTACGGCGAGCAGTTCTTC
CDR3: CASSESAGLAVYGEQFF
size: NA
V: TRBV10-1
D: TRBD2
J: TRBJ2-1

DNA: TGCGCCAGCAGGGCAGAAGGCACAGATACGCAGTATTTT
CDR3: CASRAEGTDTQYF
size: NA
V: TRBV5-1
D: NA
J: TRBJ2-3

DNA: TGTGCCAGCAGCCGGGGACTAGCTCACACCGGGGAGCTGTTTTTT
CDR3: CASSRGLAHTGELFF
size: NA
V: TRBV6-4
D: TRBD2
J: TRBJ2-2

DNA: TGTGCCAGCAGCTTGGTCGCGGGAAGCTATGGCTACACCTTC
CDR3: CASSLVAGSYGYTF
size: once
V: TRBV5-6
D: NA
J: TRBJ1-2

DNA: TGTGCCAGCAGTTCGCTACAGGCGCTTACTAACTATGGCTACACCTTC
CDR3: CASSSLQALTNYGYTF
size: NA
V: TRBV27
D: NA
J: TRBJ1-2

DNA: TGTGCCAGCAGTGAAAGCGGACAGACCTATGGCTACACCTTC
CDR3: CASSESGQTYGYTF
size: few
V: TRBV6-1
D: NA
J: TRBJ1-2

DNA: TGTGCCAGCAGAGGATCTGGACTAGCGGGGGGGCCCAATGAGCAGTTCTTC
CDR3: CASRGSGLAGGPNEQFF
size: NA
V: TRBV2
D: TRBD2
J: TRBJ2-1

DNA: TGTGCCAGCACCGGGACAGACAACAATGAGCAGTTCTTC
CDR3: CASTGTDNNEQFF
size: NA
V: TRBV6-5
D: TRBD1
J: TRBJ2-1

DNA: TGTGCCAGCAGCTTATTCGCGGGGACCAACCGGGGGGAGCAGTACTTC
CDR3: CASSLFAGTNRGEQYF
size: NA
V: TRBV7-2
D: NA
J: TRBJ2-7

DNA: TGTGCCATCAGAGACAGGAGCACAGATACGCAGTATTTT
CDR3: CAIRDRSTDTQYF
size: NA
V: TRBV10-3
D: NA
J: TRBJ2-3

DNA: TGTGCCAGCAGTTCCCAACCGGGACAGGGAAGCACTGAAGCTTTCTTT
CDR3: CASSSQPGQGSTEAFF
size: NA
V: TRBV6-5
D: TRBD1
J: TRBJ1-1

DNA: TGTGCTAGTGGTGGGGGAGAAGGACAGCGTAATGAAAAACTGTTTTTT
CDR3: CASGGGEGQRNEKLFF
size: once
V: TRBV12-5
D: NA
J: TRBJ1-4

DNA: TGTGCCAGCAGTTCGTCGACAGTTCCTACCCTCCACTTT
CDR3: CASSSSTVPTLHF
size: NA
V: TRBV2
D: NA
J: TRBJ1-6

DNA: TGCGCCAGCAGCTTGGCCCCCCAGGCAACTAATGAAAAACTGTTTTTT
CDR3: CASSLAPQATNEKLFF
size: NA
V: TRBV5-1
D: NA
J: TRBJ1-4

DNA: TGTGCCAGCAGCTCACCCGACAAGAACACTGAAGCTTTCTTT
CDR3: CASSSPDKNTEAFF
size: few
V: TRBV7-9
D: NA
J: TRBJ1-1

DNA: TGTGCCAGCAGCGTAGCGCTAGCCAATGAGCAGTTCTTC
CDR3: CASSVALANEQFF
size: NA
V: TRBV9
D: NA
J: TRBJ2-1

DNA: TGTGCCAGCAGCGACAGGGGCATGACTGAAGCTTTCTTT
CDR3: CASSDRGMTEAFF
size: NA
V: TRBV5-4
D: TRBD1
J: TRBJ1-1

DNA: TGTGCCAGTAGTTGGGACAGGGCGGTGAACACTGAAGCTTTCTTT
CDR3: CASSWDRAVNTEAFF
size: NA
V: TRBV19
D: TRBD1
J: TRBJ1-1